This T cell receptor beta chain was identified in a study of shared clonotypes between healthy human individuals. Study overall: Researchers drew samples from two women and three men aged 18 to 49. For every donor, three CD4 naive, three CD4 memory, two CD8 naive and one CD8 memory plates were used. Study-level results: Against clonotypes common to all four donors, non-shared ones had lower generation probabilities.

Method: immunoSEQ multiplex PCR; TCRdb's copy keeps in-frame clones and lacks some. The repertoire consists of 1,500,000 or so clones, with about 98.5% occurring once and the leading ten covering about 0.4%. As concerns this clone: The antigen remains undetermined.

Germline V gene sequence: CDR1 MDHEN, CDR2 SYDVKM. Trimming removed 9 bases from V and 4 bases from J; junction bases left unmatched: 17. This CDR3 has 18 residues. This chain joins TRBV28 and TRBJ1-5; 11 bases fit TRBD1. Sequencing was done on a sample of naive CD4+ T cells sorted from blood. Subset of the sample: CD45RA+ positively selected. The clonotype originates from a man younger than 40 in good health. CDR3 amino acids: CASYPPVGTGGGNQPQHF. CDR3 nucleotides: TGTGCCAGTTATCCGCCCGTAGGGACAGGGGGAGGGAATCAGCCCCAGCATTTT.